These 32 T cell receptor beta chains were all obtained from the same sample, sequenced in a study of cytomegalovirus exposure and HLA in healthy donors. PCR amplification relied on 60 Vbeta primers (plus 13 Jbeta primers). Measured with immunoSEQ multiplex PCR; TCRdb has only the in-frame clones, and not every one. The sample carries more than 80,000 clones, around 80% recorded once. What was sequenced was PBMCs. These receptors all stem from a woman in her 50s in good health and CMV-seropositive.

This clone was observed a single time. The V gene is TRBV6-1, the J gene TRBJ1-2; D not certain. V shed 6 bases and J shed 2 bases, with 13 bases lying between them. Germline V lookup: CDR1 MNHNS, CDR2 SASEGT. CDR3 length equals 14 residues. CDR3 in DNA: TGTGCCAGCAGCCCAGGCGCGCCCAACTATGGCTACACCTTC. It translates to CASSPGAPNYGYTF.

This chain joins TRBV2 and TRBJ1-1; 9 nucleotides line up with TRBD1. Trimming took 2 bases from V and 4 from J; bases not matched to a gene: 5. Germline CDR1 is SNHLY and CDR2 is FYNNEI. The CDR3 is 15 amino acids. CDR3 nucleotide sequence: TGTGCCAGCAGTGAACACAGGGGGCCTACCACTGAAGCTTTCTTT. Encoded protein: CASSEHRGPTTEAFF.

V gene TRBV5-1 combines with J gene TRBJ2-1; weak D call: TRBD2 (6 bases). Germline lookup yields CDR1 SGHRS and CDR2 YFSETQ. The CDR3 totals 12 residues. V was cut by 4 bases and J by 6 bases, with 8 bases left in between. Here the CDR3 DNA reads TGCGCCAGCAGCCGGGACTTCAATGAGCAGTTCTTC. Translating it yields CASSRDFNEQFF.

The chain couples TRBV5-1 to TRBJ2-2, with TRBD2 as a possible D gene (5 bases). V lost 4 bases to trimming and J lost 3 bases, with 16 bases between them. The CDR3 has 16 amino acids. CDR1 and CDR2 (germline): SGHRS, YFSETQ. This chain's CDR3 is CASSNPTGSDTGELFF. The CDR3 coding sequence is TGCGCCAGCAGCAACCCGACGGGGTCGGACACCGGGGAGCTGTTTTTT.

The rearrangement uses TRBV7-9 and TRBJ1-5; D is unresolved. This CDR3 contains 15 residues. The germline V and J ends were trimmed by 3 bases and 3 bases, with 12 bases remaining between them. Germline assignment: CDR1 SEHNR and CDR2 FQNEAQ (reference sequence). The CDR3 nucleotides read TGTGCCAGCAGCTTTGGCGAGGGTCCCAATCAGCCCCAGCATTTT. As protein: CASSFGEGPNQPQHF.

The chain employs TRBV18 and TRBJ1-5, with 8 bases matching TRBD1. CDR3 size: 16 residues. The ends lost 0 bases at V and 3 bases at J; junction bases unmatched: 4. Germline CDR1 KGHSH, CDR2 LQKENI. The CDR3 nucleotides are TGTGCCAGCTCACCACCCGGGACAGGTTACAATCAGCCCCAGCATTTT. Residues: CASSPPGTGYNQPQHF.

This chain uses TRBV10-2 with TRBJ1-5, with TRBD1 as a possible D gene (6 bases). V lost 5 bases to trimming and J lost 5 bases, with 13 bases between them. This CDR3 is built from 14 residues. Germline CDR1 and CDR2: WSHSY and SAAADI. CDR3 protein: CASSLDRSYQPQHF. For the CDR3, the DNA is TGCGCCAGCAGTCTCGACAGGTCCTATCAGCCCCAGCATTTT.

CDR3 loop: CASSLSGTGIYEQYF. CDR3 in DNA: TGCGCCAGCAGCTTGTCCGGGACAGGGATCTACGAGCAGTACTTC. The chain recombines TRBV5-1 with TRBJ2-5; TRBD1 matches 9 bases. The tail of the sequence fits TRBJ2-7 better, so the J call may be wrong. This CDR3 comprises 15 residues. Germline values: CDR1 SGHRS, CDR2 YFSETQ.

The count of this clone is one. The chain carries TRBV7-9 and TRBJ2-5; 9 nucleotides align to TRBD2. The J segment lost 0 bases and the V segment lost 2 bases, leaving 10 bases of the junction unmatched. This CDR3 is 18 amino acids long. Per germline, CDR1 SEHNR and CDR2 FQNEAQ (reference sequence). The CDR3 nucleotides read TGTGCCAGCAGCTTAAGTGTTGGGAGCGGGGGGTACCAAGAGACCCAGTACTTC. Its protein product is CASSLSVGSGGYQETQYF.

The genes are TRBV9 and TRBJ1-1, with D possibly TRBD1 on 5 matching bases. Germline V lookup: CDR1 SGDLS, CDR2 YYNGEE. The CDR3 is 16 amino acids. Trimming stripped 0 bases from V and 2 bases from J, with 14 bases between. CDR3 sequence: CASSVAAGASNTEAFF. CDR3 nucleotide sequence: TGTGCCAGCAGCGTAGCGGCTGGGGCATCAAACACTGAAGCTTTCTTT.

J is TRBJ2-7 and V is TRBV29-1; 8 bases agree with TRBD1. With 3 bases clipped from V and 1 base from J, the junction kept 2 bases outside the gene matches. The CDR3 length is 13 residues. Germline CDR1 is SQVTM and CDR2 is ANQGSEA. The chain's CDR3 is CSVEGDRSYEQYF. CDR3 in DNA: TGCAGCGTTGAGGGGGACAGGTCCTACGAGCAGTACTTC.

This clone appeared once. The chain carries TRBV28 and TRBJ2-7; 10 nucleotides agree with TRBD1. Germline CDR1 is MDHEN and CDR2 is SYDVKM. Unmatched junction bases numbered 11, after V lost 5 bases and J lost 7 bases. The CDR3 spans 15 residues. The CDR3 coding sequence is TGTGCCAGCAGTAAACCGGGACAGGGGCTTTTGGAGCAGTACTTC. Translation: CASSKPGQGLLEQYF. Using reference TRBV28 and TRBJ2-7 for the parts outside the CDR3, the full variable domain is DVKVTQSSRYLVKRTGEKVFLECVQDMDHENMFWYRQDPGLGLRLIYFSYDVKMKEKGDIPEGYSVSREKKERFSLILESASTNQTSMYLCASSKPGQGLLEQYFGPGTRLTVT.

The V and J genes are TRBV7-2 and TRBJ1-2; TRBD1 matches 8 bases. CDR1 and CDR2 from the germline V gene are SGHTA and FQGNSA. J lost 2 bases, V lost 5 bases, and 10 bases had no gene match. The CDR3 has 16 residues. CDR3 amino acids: CASSLIDRGSNYGYTF. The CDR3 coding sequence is TGTGCCAGCAGCCTCATTGACAGGGGAAGCAACTATGGCTACACCTTC.

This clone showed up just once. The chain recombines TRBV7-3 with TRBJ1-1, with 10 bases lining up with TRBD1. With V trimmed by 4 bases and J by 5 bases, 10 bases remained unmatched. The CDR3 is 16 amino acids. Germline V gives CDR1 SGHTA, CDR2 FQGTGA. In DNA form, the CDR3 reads TGTGCCAGCAGCTACTCGACAGGGGGCGAGGAGACTGAAGCTTTCTTT. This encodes CASSYSTGGEETEAFF.

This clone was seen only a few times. This CDR3 reads CASDWGVRHEQYF. The CDR3 DNA is TGTGCCTCGGACTGGGGGGTCCGCCACGAGCAGTACTTC. The rearrangement links TRBV30 to TRBJ2-7; D is perhaps TRBD2 (6 bases). The CDR3 is 13 residues long. Germline CDR1 GTSNPN, CDR2 SVGIG (reference sequence). Trimming took off 7 bases at V and 5 bases at J, with 18 bases between the two ends.

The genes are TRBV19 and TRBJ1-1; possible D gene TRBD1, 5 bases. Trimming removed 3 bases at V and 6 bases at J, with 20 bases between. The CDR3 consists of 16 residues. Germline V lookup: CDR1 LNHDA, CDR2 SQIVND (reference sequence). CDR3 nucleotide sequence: TGTGCCAGTAGTATCTTTCCAGGGAATAGGATCGCTGAAGCTTTCTTT. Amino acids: CASSIFPGNRIAEAFF.

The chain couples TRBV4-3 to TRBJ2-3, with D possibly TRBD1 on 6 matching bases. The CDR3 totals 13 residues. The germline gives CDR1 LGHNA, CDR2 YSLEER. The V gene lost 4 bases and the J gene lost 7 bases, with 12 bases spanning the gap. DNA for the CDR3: TGCGCCAGCAGCCTAGGACAGTCGTATACGCAGTATTTT. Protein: CASSLGQSYTQYF.

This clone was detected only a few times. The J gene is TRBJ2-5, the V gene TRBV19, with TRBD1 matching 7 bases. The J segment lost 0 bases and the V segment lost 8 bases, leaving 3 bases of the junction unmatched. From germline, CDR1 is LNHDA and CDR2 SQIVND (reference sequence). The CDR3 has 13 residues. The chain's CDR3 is CASGTAHQETQYF. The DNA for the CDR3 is TGTGCCAGTGGGACAGCGCACCAAGAGACCCAGTACTTC.

CDR3 DNA: TGTGCCAGCAGCCTCAATGGGGGGGCCTCTGAGCAGTTCTTC. Translated, it gives CASSLNGGASEQFF. The rearrangement joins TRBV9 to TRBJ2-1, with D maybe TRBD2 (7 bases). Per germline, CDR1 SGDLS and CDR2 YYNGEE. CDR3 size: 14 residues. Trimming took off 4 bases at V and 9 bases at J, with 17 bases between the two ends.

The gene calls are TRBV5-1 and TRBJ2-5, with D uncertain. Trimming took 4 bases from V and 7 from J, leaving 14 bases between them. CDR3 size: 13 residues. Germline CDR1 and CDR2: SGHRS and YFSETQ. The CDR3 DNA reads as TGCGCCAGCAGCCAGACGGTAGAGGCGACCCAGTACTTC. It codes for CASSQTVEATQYF.

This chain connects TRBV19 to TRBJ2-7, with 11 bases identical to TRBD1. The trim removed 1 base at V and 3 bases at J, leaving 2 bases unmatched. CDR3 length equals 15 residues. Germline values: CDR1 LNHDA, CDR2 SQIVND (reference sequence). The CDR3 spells CASSIAGTGGYEQYF. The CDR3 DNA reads TGTGCCAGTAGTATAGCGGGGACAGGGGGCTACGAGCAGTACTTC.

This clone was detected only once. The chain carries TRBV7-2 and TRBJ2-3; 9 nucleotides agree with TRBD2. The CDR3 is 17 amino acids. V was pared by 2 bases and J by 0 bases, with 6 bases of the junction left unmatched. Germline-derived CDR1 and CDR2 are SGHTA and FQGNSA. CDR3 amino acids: CASSLNWAGGSTDTQYF. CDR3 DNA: TGTGCCAGCAGCTTAAATTGGGCGGGGGGGAGCACAGATACGCAGTATTTT.

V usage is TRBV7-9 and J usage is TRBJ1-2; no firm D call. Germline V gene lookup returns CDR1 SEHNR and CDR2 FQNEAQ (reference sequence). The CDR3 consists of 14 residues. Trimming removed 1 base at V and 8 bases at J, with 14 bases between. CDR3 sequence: CASSLGGVRGGYTF. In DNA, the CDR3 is TGTGCCAGCAGCTTAGGAGGAGTACGTGGCGGCTACACCTTC.

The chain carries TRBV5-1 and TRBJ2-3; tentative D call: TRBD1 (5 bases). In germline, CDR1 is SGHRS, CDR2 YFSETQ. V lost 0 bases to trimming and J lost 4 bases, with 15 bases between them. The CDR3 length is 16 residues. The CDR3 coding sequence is TGCGCCAGCAGCTTGGTGGCCAGGGTAGCCCCAGATACGCAGTATTTT. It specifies CASSLVARVAPDTQYF.

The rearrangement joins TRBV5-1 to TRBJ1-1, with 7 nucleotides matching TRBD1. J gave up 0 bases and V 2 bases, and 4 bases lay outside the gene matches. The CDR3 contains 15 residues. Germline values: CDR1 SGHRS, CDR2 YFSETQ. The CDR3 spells CASSFGGGMNTEAFF. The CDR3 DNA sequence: TGCGCCAGCAGCTTTGGAGGGGGCATGAACACTGAAGCTTTCTTT. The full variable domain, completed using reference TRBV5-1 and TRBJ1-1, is KAGVTQTPRYLIKTRGQQVTLSCSPISGHRSVSWYQQTPGQGLQFLFEYFSETQRNKGNFPGRFSGRQFSNSRSEMNVSTLELGDSALYLCASSFGGGMNTEAFFGQGTRLTVV.

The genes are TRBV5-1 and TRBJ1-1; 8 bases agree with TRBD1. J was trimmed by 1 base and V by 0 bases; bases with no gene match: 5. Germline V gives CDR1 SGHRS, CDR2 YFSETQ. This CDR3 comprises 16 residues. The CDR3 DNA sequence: TGCGCCAGCAGCTTGGAGACTGGACAGGGGAACACTGAAGCTTTCTTT. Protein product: CASSLETGQGNTEAFF. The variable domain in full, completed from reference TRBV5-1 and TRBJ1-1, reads KAGVTQTPRYLIKTRGQQVTLSCSPISGHRSVSWYQQTPGQGLQFLFEYFSETQRNKGNFPGRFSGRQFSNSRSEMNVSTLELGDSALYLCASSLETGQGNTEAFFGQGTRLTVV.

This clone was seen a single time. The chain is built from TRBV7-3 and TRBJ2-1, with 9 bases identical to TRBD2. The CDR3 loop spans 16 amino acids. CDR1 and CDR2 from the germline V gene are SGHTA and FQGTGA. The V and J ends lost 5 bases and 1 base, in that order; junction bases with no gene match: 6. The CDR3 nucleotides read TGTGCCAGCAGCCCCCTAGCGGGGCAGTCCTACAATGAGCAGTTCTTC. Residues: CASSPLAGQSYNEQFF. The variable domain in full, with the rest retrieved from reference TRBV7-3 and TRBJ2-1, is GAGVSQTPSNKVTEKGKYVELRCDPISGHTALYWYRQSLGQGPEFLIYFQGTGAADDSGLPNDRFFAVRPEGSVSTLKIQRTERGDSAVYLCASSPLAGQSYNEQFFGPGTRLTVL.

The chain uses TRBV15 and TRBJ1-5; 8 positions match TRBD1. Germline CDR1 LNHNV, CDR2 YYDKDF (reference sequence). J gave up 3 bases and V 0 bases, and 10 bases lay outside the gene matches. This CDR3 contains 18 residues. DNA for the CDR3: TGTGCCACCAGCAGAGAGTGGACAGGGCGAGTAAACAATCAGCCCCAGCATTTT. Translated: CATSREWTGRVNNQPQHF.

CDR3: CASSTGVFPQHF. The CDR3 coding sequence is TGTGCCAGCAGTACGGGTGTCTTCCCCCAGCATTTT. The chain employs TRBV6-6 and TRBJ1-5; no firm D call. The germline V gene has CDR1 MNHNY and CDR2 SVGAGI (reference sequence). Trimming took off 5 bases at V and 10 bases at J, with 12 bases between the two ends. The CDR3 loop spans 12 amino acids.

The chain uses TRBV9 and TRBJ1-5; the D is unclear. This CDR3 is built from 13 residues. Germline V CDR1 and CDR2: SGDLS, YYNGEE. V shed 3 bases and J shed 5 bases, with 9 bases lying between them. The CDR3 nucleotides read TGTGCCAGCAGCGCGACTGTTGATCAGCCCCAGCATTTT. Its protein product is CASSATVDQPQHF.

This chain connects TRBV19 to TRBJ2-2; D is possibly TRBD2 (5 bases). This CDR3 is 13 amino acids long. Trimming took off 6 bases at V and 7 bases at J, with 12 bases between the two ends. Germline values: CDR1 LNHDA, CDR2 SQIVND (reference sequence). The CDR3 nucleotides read TGTGCCAGTAGGGTCGTGGGAGTCGGGGAGCTGTTTTTT. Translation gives CASRVVGVGELFF.

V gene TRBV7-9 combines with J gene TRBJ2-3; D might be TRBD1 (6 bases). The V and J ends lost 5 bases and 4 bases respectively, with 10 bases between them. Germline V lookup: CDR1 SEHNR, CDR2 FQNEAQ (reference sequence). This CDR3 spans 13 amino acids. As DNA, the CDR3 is TGTGCCAGCAGCCCCAGGGGTCCAGATACGCAGTATTTT. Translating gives CASSPRGPDTQYF.